This T cell receptor beta chain appears in the sequencing data of a study of blood T cells in healthy people across ages (dated by TCRdb to the mid-2010s). Context from the whole study: In model experiments, template switching captured about one uniquely barcoded TCR beta cDNA molecule for every two T cells. For two donors (one aged 18 to 29 and one aged 80 or older), the study analyzed two additional independent replicas of 1 million unique cDNA reads from the same blood draw. Using deep sequencing normalized with unique cDNA molecular identifiers, the study measured how TCR beta repertoire diversity changes with age. Four age groups were formed from the donors: young (average approximately 15 years), middle-aged (approximately 40), aged (62) and long-lived (more than 75).

A word on this clonotype: Its antigen is currently not known. No base quality information exists; no much larger clone differs at one position.

Systemically healthy Caucasian individuals from Russia, approximately 39 in total and aged roughly 6 to 90 years, were included as donors. Each donor gave 9 to 10 milliliters of peripheral blood, collected into EDTA-treated Vacutainer tubes. Ficoll-Paque density-gradient centrifugation was used to isolate PBMCs, with at least 6.5 million per sample. Trizol reagent was used to extract total RNA from the PBMCs, yielding at least 6 micrograms per sample. For every donor, an aliquot of PBMCs went through flow cytometry to measure the percentages of naive CD45RAhigh/CD27high T cells. The CDR3, cysteine through phenylalanine, is 15 amino acids long. Kept here is only the CDR3 DNA, which spans 45 bases and is read in frame from base 1. The germline ends are 14 bases apart after V is trimmed by 3 bases and J by 6 bases. CDR1 is given as SEHNR and CDR2 as FQNEAQ, both from the germline V gene (reference sequence).

The full study reports these points: The CMV infection status of donors was not known, potentially confounding age-related changes in expanded clonotypes. Estimates of total diversity based on one million sequenced T cells were considered lower bounds and underestimates. Bulk unsorted PBMC profiling prevented conclusive comparison of naive and antigen-experienced compartments. Compared with the aged group, more naive CD4+ T cells, fewer expanded clones and increased TCR diversity were shown by the long-lived group, suggesting age selection. Observed TCR beta diversity per million T cells fell roughly linearly with age, and a significant reduction was already apparent by age about 43. The percentage of naive T cells measured by flow cytometry correlated strongly with observed TCR beta diversity.

Libraries were made using 5' RACE. Sequenced using an Illumina HiSeq 2500. The second PCR ran for roughly 7 to 12 cycles and used a J-beta primer mix along with a sample-barcoded 5' primer. A unique molecular identifier was introduced onto each TCR beta cDNA molecule by a template-switch 5' adaptor carrying 12 random nucleotides. At least 2.5 million CDR3-containing paired-end reads were obtained from each sample. First-strand cDNA was synthesized from all RNA with the Mint cDNA synthesis kit, primed by a TRBC-specific oligonucleotide. All cDNA was treated with uracil-DNA glycosylase and then went through a first 18-cycle PCR with the universal primers M1SS and BC2_uni_R. The authors' pipeline ran thus. For normalization, 1 million high-quality reads, each with a distinct molecular identifier, were randomly selected from each sample. Reads with shared molecular identifiers were discarded instead of being binned into consensus sequences. CDR3 identification, clonotype clustering and error correction used MiTCR with a Q25 quality threshold and the strictest error-elimination algorithm. A nonparametric unseen species model using Euler transformation provided a lower-bound estimate of total TCR beta diversity. In TCRdb, the public reads were trimmed at Q25 with fastp and aligned with MiXCR, with productive beta chains retained. Every CDR3 protein is listed once, alongside the most common genes and DNA of its rows. The V and J calls, along with clone size, are taken from TCRdb and not from the paper's own processing. The sample records roughly 800,000 distinct CDR3 sequences, roughly 25% of which are singletons. The top ten clonotypes cover 3% to 4.5% of the sample.

In addition, the sample was reused for a study of T cells of mothers and their children. Per the second study: Donors were nine systemically healthy Caucasian individuals: three mothers and their six children. cDNA synthesis used all of the extracted RNA, with around 1.5 ug of RNA in each 15 ul reaction. Sample barcodes and 2-4 random nucleotides were added via the M1S primer in the second PCR. Each mother yielded over 9 million TCR beta CDR3 reads and each child 3 million or so reads. Thymic selection shapes the output of TCR recombination in a similar way in related and unrelated pairs, and inherited differences have a minor effect. Normalized repertoire overlap in related mother-child pairs was always slightly higher than in unrelated mother-child pairs, but the difference was never significant. No persistent microchimeric T cell clones were detected, at a sensitivity of approximately 100 clones per million clonotypes. Deep NGS was used in the study to compare the TCR beta repertoires of mothers and children and to look for features that separate related mother-child pairs from unrelated individuals. The mean age was 40 +/- 4 years for the mothers and about 12 +/- 4 years for the children. After adapters were ligated using NEBNext reagents, the libraries underwent 100+100 nt paired-end sequencing on an Illumina HiSeq 2000. To prevent cross-contamination, the mother and child libraries were prepared a month apart and were sequenced in separate runs. For each donor, between about 450,000 and 2,300,000 distinct TCR beta clonotypes were identified. Naive TCR beta clonotypes were estimated from low-frequency clonotypes matched to each donor's FACS-determined naive share, without sorting.

The V and J segments used are TRBV7-9 and TRBJ1-4; no D segment can be confidently identified. The receptor's source is a boy younger than 18 in good health. The sequenced sample consisted of blood. This receptor has the CDR3 CASSFFPATDEKLFF. The nucleotides are TGTGCCAGCAGCTTTTTCCCAGCCACCGATGAAAAACTGTTTTTT. Where the CDR3 stops, the reference TRBV7-9 and TRBJ1-4 genes take over; the full variable domain is DTGVSQNPRHKITKRGQNVTFRCDPISEHNRLYWYRQTLGQGPEFLTYFQNEAQLEKSRLLSDRFSAERPKGSFSTLEIQRTEQGDSAMYLCASSFFPATDEKLFFGSGTQLSVL.